This T cell receptor beta chain was identified in a study of siplizumab effects on memory and regulatory T cells. Here immunoSEQ multiplex PCR was the method, and the copy in TCRdb shows in-frame clones only, minus some. The data hold around 87,000 clones, with 80% to 90% observed a single time. This clone was observed once. CDR1 SGDLS and CDR2 YYNGEE come from the germline V gene. The CDR3 is 14 residues long. Deletions cut 0 bases from V and 4 bases from J, with 11 bases between. This receptor was taken from a human donor in good health. The sequenced sample was CD4+ T cells sorted from blood. The chain joins TRBV9 to TRBJ2-7, with D uncertain. CDR3 sequence reads: CASSVVCEKYEQYF. Written as DNA, the CDR3 is TGTGCCAGCAGCGTAGTATGTGAGAAGTACGAGCAGTACTTC. The full variable domain, in which reference TRBV9 and TRBJ2-7 provide the parts outside the CDR3, is DSGVTQTPKHLITATGQRVTLRCSPRSGDLSVYWYQQSLDQGLQFLIQYYNGEERAKGNILERFSAQQFPDLHSELNLSSLELGDSALYFCASSVVCEKYEQYFGPGTRLTVT.